The next 27 T cell receptor beta chains were all read from a single sample in a study of T cells in tuberculosis. Time point described: new active TB diagnosis, blood taken before or within 7 days of starting treatment. Clones were sequenced by immunoSEQ multiplex PCR, and TCRdb holds only the in-frame ones, with some missing. The table records about 35,000 clones, approximately 93% of them present only once. The sequenced sample was PBMCs, obtained at tuberculosis diagnosis. The receptors stem from an adult with tuberculosis.

The chain employs TRBV10-3 and TRBJ2-2; unclear D gene. CDR1 is ENHRY and CDR2 is SYGVKD in the germline V gene. Trimming took off 2 bases at V and 0 bases at J, with 10 bases between the two ends. The CDR3 extends over 16 amino acids. This CDR3 is CAISEPELSNTGELFF. As DNA, the CDR3 is TGTGCCATCAGTGAGCCGGAGCTATCGAACACCGGGGAGCTGTTTTTT.

The chain has TRBV27 and TRBJ2-1; possible D gene TRBD2, 6 bases. Looked up from germline, CDR1 is MNHEY and CDR2 is SMNVEV (reference sequence). Trimming pared 7 bases from V and 2 bases from J, leaving 15 bases between. This CDR3 comprises 15 residues. CDR3 in DNA: TGTGCCAGCACCCCCGGAGGGGTCACCTACAATGAGCAGTTCTTC. It is translated as CASTPGGVTYNEQFF.

This sequence joins TRBV18 and TRBJ2-1, with TRBD2 matching 7 bases. The CDR3 length is 12 residues. Germline CDR1 is KGHSH and CDR2 is LQKENI. With 5 bases clipped from V and 8 bases from J, the junction kept 3 bases outside the gene matches. CDR3 in DNA: TGTGCCAGCTCAAATCGGGGGGATGAGCAGTTCTTC. Amino acids: CASSNRGDEQFF.

The rearrangement links TRBV7-3 to TRBJ2-2; D is possibly TRBD2 (6 bases). CDR3 length: 16 amino acids. Trimming cost V 0 bases and J 0 bases, with 8 bases left between them. Germline V gene lookup returns CDR1 SGHTA and CDR2 FQGTGA. The CDR3 bases are TGTGCCAGCAGCTTAACGACGGGGGCGAACACCGGGGAGCTGTTTTTT. It yields the protein CASSLTTGANTGELFF.

This chain links TRBV9 with TRBJ2-5; 9 bases line up with TRBD1. Germline V gene data show CDR1 as SGDLS and CDR2 as YYNGEE. The CDR3 extends over 17 amino acids. Trimming removed 4 bases from V and 4 bases from J; junction bases left unmatched: 14. The CDR3 bases are TGTGCCAGCAGCAAAACTTCCGGGACAGGGTTTTCAGAGACCCAGTACTTC. It yields the protein CASSKTSGTGFSETQYF.

This chain links TRBV4-1 with TRBJ2-5; D call uncertain. The germline CDR1 and CDR2 sequences are MGHRA and YSYEKL. V lost 3 bases, J lost 2 bases, and 7 bases lay in between. The CDR3 covers 13 residues. The CDR3 coding sequence is TGCGCCAGCAGCCAGACACAGCAAGAGACCCAGTACTTC. Its translation is CASSQTQQETQYF.

The chain's CDR3 is CAIRSGGSAYEQYF. For the CDR3, the DNA is TGTGCCATCAGGTCAGGGGGGAGCGCCTACGAGCAGTACTTC. The chain couples TRBV10-3 to TRBJ2-7, with D perhaps matching TRBD1 (7 bases). Germline CDR1 and CDR2: ENHRY and SYGVKD. CDR3 length: 14 amino acids. V lost 6 bases and J 2 bases, leaving 14 bases between the germline ends.

This chain connects TRBV11-2 to TRBJ2-7, with 12 bases that match TRBD2. After removal of 0 bases from V and 4 bases from J, the junction contained 1 base not matched to a gene. The CDR3 length is 15 residues. Looked up from germline, CDR1 is SGHAT and CDR2 is FQNNGV. The chain's CDR3 is CASSLETSGRYEQYF. The CDR3 nucleotides read TGTGCCAGCAGCTTAGAGACTAGCGGGAGATACGAGCAGTACTTC.

The chain combines TRBV7-2 with TRBJ2-1, with TRBD1 identical over 8 bases. The V and J ends lost 1 base and 7 bases, in that order; junction bases with no gene match: 9. The CDR3 extends over 16 amino acids. CDR1 and CDR2 from the germline V gene are SGHTA and FQGNSA. CDR3 loop: CASSLGTGGFRNEQFF. The DNA for the CDR3 is TGTGCCAGCAGCTTAGGTACAGGGGGGTTTAGGAATGAGCAGTTCTTC.

V usage is TRBV29-1 and J usage is TRBJ2-3; 15 bases line up with TRBD2. Germline V gene sequence: CDR1 SQVTM, CDR2 ANQGSEA. CDR3 size: 16 residues. V was clipped by 4 bases and J by 3 bases; unmatched bases: 5. The CDR3 DNA reads TGCAGCGTTGGTTGGACTAGCGGGGGGGGTACAGATACGCAGTATTTT. It encodes CSVGWTSGGGTDTQYF.

The J gene is TRBJ1-4, the V gene TRBV4-1, with 9 bases matching TRBD1. V shed 1 base, J shed 5 bases, and the junction held 8 bases outside the gene matches. The CDR3 is 17 residues long. The germline V gene encodes CDR1 MGHRA and CDR2 YSYEKL. Here the CDR3 DNA reads TGCGCCAGCAGCCAAGTGAATCCGGGACAGGGAAATGAAAAACTGTTTTTT. It translates to CASSQVNPGQGNEKLFF.

The V call is TRBV18, the J call TRBJ2-1, with TRBD2 matching 7 bases. Germline V CDR1 and CDR2: KGHSH, LQKENI. The CDR3 length is 14 residues. The trim removed 3 bases at V and 8 bases at J, leaving 7 bases unmatched. The CDR3 DNA reads as TGTGCCAGCTCACCGGGGAGGGTGGTCGATGAGCAGTTCTTC. This encodes CASSPGRVVDEQFF.

This chain's CDR3 is CASSPTGGSYNEQFF. Written as DNA, the CDR3 is TGTGCCAGCAGTCCGACGGGGGGCTCCTACAATGAGCAGTTCTTC. V is TRBV6-5 and J is TRBJ2-1; 7 nucleotides align to TRBD2. The CDR3 is 15 residues long. Germline V lookup: CDR1 MNHEY, CDR2 SVGAGI. V lost 5 bases and J lost 0; bases outside the gene matches: 4.

The V gene is TRBV2, the J gene TRBJ2-3, with no clear D. Trimming removed 1 base at V and 0 bases at J, with 8 bases between. The CDR3 runs to 15 residues. Looked up from germline, CDR1 is SNHLY and CDR2 is FYNNEI. Here the CDR3 reads CASSEESGSTDTQYF. The CDR3, as DNA: TGTGCCAGCAGTGAAGAGTCCGGGAGCACAGATACGCAGTATTTT. Variable domain in full (rest from reference TRBV2 and TRBJ2-3): EPEVTQTPSHQVTQMGQEVILRCVPISNHLYFYWYRQILGQKVEFLVSFYNNEISEKSEIFDDQFSVERPDGSNFTLKIRSTKLEDSAMYFCASSEESGSTDTQYFGPGTRLTVL.

The J gene is TRBJ2-7, the V gene TRBV2, with 10 bases matching TRBD1. From germline, CDR1 is SNHLY and CDR2 FYNNEI. The CDR3 has 13 residues. With V trimmed by 6 bases and J by 6 bases, 5 bases remained unmatched. CDR3: CASRGTGVGEQYF. CDR3 DNA sequence: TGTGCCAGCAGGGGGACAGGGGTGGGCGAGCAGTACTTC.

The CDR3 DNA is TGTGCCACCCGAGGGGGCGGCCCCGGGGAGCTGTTTTTT. Translating it yields CATRGGGPGELFF. V and J are TRBV2 and TRBJ2-2; 7 bases are a match to TRBD1. Germline V lookup: CDR1 SNHLY, CDR2 FYNNEI. J lost 6 bases, V lost 10 bases, and 8 bases had no gene match. The CDR3 extends over 13 amino acids.

This sequence joins TRBV18 and TRBJ1-2, with 7 bases identical to TRBD1. The CDR3 loop spans 15 amino acids. After removal of 3 bases from V and 0 bases from J, the junction contained 4 bases not matched to a gene. CDR1 and CDR2 (germline): KGHSH, LQKENI. The CDR3 sequence: CASSPSGGTNYGYTF. Written as DNA, the CDR3 is TGTGCCAGCTCACCTTCAGGGGGTACTAACTATGGCTACACCTTC. The entire variable domain, with the rest obtained from reference TRBV18 and TRBJ1-2, is as follows: NAGVMQNPRHLVRRRGQEARLRCSPMKGHSHVYWYRQLPEEGLKFMVYLQKENIIDESGMPKERFSAEFPKEGPSILRIQQVVRGDSAAYFCASSPSGGTNYGYTFGSGTRLTVV.

The chain has TRBV28 and TRBJ2-7; 12 bases are shared with TRBD2. The CDR3 has 16 amino acids. Looked up from germline, CDR1 is MDHEN and CDR2 is SYDVKM. With 3 bases clipped from V and 1 base from J, the junction kept 4 bases outside the gene matches. The CDR3 region has the DNA TGTGCCAGCAGTTTTCGGACTAGCGGGACTTCCTACGAGCAGTACTTC. It specifies CASSFRTSGTSYEQYF. The full variable domain, rest sourced from reference TRBV28 and TRBJ2-7, is DVKVTQSSRYLVKRTGEKVFLECVQDMDHENMFWYRQDPGLGLRLIYFSYDVKMKEKGDIPEGYSVSREKKERFSLILESASTNQTSMYLCASSFRTSGTSYEQYFGPGTRLTVT.

This chain connects TRBV9 to TRBJ2-5; tentative D call: TRBD2 (5 bases). This CDR3 region has 15 residues. The germline V and J ends were trimmed by 0 bases and 4 bases, with 13 bases remaining between them. CDR1 and CDR2 (germline): SGDLS, YYNGEE. The CDR3 DNA reads TGTGCCAGCAGCGTAGTTTCTAGCCCTCCAGAGACCCAGTACTTC. Translated: CASSVVSSPPETQYF.

V usage is TRBV29-1 and J usage is TRBJ1-3; D might be TRBD1 (5 bases). Germline values: CDR1 SQVTM, CDR2 ANQGSEA. CDR3 length: 14 residues. Trimming pared 3 bases from V and 2 bases from J, leaving 11 bases between. The CDR3 spells CSVEGGTPGNTIYF. The CDR3 DNA follows: TGCAGCGTTGAGGGGGGTACCCCTGGAAACACCATATATTTT.

The rearrangement joins TRBV29-1 to TRBJ1-5; 7 bases match TRBD1. The CDR3 is made up of 13 amino acids. Germline CDR1 is SQVTM and CDR2 is ANQGSEA. V shed 6 bases, J shed 3 bases, and the junction held 5 bases outside the gene matches. CDR3 sequence reads: CSVLQGTNQPQHF. CDR3 bases: TGCAGCGTGTTACAGGGGACCAATCAGCCCCAGCATTTT.

V and J are TRBV18 and TRBJ2-6, with D possibly TRBD2 on 7 matching bases. The germline V gene encodes CDR1 KGHSH and CDR2 LQKENI. V was clipped by 0 bases and J by 2 bases, with 8 bases between them. The CDR3 is 16 residues long. The CDR3 DNA follows: TGTGCCAGCTCACCACCCGGGGGGCCTGGGGCCAACGTCCTGACTTTC. Protein product: CASSPPGGPGANVLTF.

The chain is built from TRBV28 and TRBJ1-2, with TRBD1 matching over 7 bases. After removal of 6 bases from V and 1 base from J, the junction contained 2 bases not matched to a gene. The CDR3 runs 13 residues. CDR1 and CDR2 (germline): MDHEN, SYDVKM. The chain's CDR3 is CASSRQGNYGYTF. The DNA for the CDR3 is TGTGCCAGCAGCCGACAGGGTAACTATGGCTACACCTTC.

This chain uses TRBV10-3 with TRBJ2-1; 12 bases align to TRBD2. V gave up 3 bases and J gave up 6 bases; unmatched junction bases: 12. The CDR3 sequence is 18 residues long. CDR1 ENHRY and CDR2 SYGVKD come from the germline V gene. CDR3 in amino acids: CAISEPLTSGRSGNEQFF. The CDR3 DNA reads TGTGCCATCAGTGAACCTTTGACTAGCGGGAGATCCGGCAATGAGCAGTTCTTC.

This chain links TRBV5-1 with TRBJ2-1; 9 nucleotides line up with TRBD2. Trimming cost V 5 bases and J 4 bases; bases outside gene matches: 7. CDR3 length: 15 residues. Germline V gene sequence: CDR1 SGHRS, CDR2 YFSETQ. The CDR3, as DNA: TGCGCCAGCAGTTTTAGCGGGGGTAGTTACAATGAGCAGTTCTTC. It yields the protein CASSFSGGSYNEQFF.

J is TRBJ2-7 and V is TRBV19, with TRBD1 matching over 7 bases. The CDR3 runs 14 residues. V lost 5 bases, J lost 5 bases, and 9 bases stayed unmatched. CDR1 and CDR2 (germline): LNHDA, SQIVND (reference sequence). CDR3 coding DNA: TGTGCCAGTAGTTCAAGCAGGGGGATGGACGAGCAGTACTTC. Its protein is CASSSSRGMDEQYF.

The chain joins TRBV6-1 to TRBJ2-2; the D gene is possibly TRBD1 (6 bases). Germline V lookup: CDR1 MNHNS, CDR2 SASEGT. V was pared by 4 bases and J by 5 bases, with 11 bases between. The CDR3 is 14 amino acids. CDR3 loop: CASSAITGTGELFF. DNA for the CDR3: TGTGCCAGCAGTGCCATAACAGGGACCGGGGAGCTGTTTTTT.